This T cell receptor beta chain was recorded in a study of cytomegalovirus exposure and HLA in healthy donors. Method: immunoSEQ multiplex PCR; TCRdb's copy keeps in-frame clones and lacks some. The sample comprises some 60,000 clones, approximately 96% of which are singletons, and approximately 0.9% rests with the top ten. Comment on this clone: Its antigen remains unidentified.

General study points: Altogether, some 170 TCR beta chains were recorded as cytomegalovirus-associated.

This CDR3 has 16 amino acids. Germline V CDR1 and CDR2: SGHRS, YFSETQ. V lost 4 bases, J lost 2 bases, and 15 bases lay in between. Sequencing input: PBMCs. This TCR was recovered from a young man in good health and CMV-seronegative. The chain employs TRBV5-1 and TRBJ2-2; D is possibly TRBD2 (6 bases). As DNA, the CDR3 is TGCGCCAGCAGCCCCCAAACCGGGACTAACACCGGGGAGCTGTTTTTT. Protein product: CASSPQTGTNTGELFF.